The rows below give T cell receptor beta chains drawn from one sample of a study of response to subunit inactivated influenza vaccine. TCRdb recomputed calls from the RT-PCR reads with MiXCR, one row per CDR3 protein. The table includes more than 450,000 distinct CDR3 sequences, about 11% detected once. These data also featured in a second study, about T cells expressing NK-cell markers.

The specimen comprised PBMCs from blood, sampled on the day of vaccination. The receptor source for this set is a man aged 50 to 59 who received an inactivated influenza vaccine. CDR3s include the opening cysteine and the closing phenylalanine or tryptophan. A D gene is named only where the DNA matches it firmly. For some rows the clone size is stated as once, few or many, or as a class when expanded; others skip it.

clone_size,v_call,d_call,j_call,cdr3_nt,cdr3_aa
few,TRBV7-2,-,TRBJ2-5,TGTGCCAGCAGCCCAGACGTCAATCAAGAGACCCAGTACTTC,CASSPDVNQETQYF
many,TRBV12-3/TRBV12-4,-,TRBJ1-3,TGTGCCAGCAGTCAGACATTAAACACCATATATTTT,CASSQTLNTIYF
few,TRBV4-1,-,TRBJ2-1,TGCGCCAGCAGCCAAGTCCGGGAGAGGCACAATGAGCAGTTCTTC,CASSQVRERHNEQFF
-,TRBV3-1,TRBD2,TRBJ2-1,TGTGCCAGCAGCCAGTCTAGCGGAAAGGTCCATGAGCAGTTCTTC,CASSQSSGKVHEQFF
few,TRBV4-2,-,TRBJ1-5,TGTGCCAGCAGCCAAGACTCTGACGGCCTGGTCGCGCCCCAGCATTTT,CASSQDSDGLVAPQHF
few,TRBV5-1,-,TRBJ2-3,TGCGCCAGCTTCAGGGCAGGGGAAGGAGATACGCAGTATTTT,CASFRAGEGDTQYF
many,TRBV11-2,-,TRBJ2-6,TGTGCCAGCAGCAGGCAGACAGGCCCGGGATCTGGGGCCAACGTCCTGACTTTC,CASSRQTGPGSGANVLTF
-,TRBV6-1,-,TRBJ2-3,TGTGCCAGCAGTGAAGGATCTAGCAGGGCAGATACGCAGTATTTT,CASSEGSSRADTQYF
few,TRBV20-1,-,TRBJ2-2,TGCAGTGCTAGAGTACCCTCCGGGCTCCCGCGCGGCGGGGAGCTGTTTTTT,CSARVPSGLPRGGELFF
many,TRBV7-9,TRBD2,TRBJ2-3,TGTGCCAGCAGCCCCGGACTAGCGGGAGGGCAAGATACGCAGTATTTT,CASSPGLAGGQDTQYF
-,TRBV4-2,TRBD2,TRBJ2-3,TGTGCCAGCAGCCAAGAAGTAGCGGGGGGGAGCACAGATACGCAGTATTTT,CASSQEVAGGSTDTQYF
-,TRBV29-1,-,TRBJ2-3,TGCAGCGTTGCAGAGCCCCATGATACGCAGTATTTT,CSVAEPHDTQYF
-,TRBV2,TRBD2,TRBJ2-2,TGTGCCAGCAGCCTGACTAGCGGGGTCAACACCGGGGAGCTGTTTTTT,CASSLTSGVNTGELFF
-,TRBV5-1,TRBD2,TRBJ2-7,TGCGCCAGCAGTTGGACTAGCGGGCCTACCTACGAGCAGTACTTC,CASSWTSGPTYEQYF
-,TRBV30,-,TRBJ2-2,TGTGCCTGGAGTGTGCAGGGAGTCGACACCGGGGAGCTGTTTTTT,CAWSVQGVDTGELFF
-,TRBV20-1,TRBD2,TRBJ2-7,TGCAGTGCTCCGCGGGGGGTAACCGGGACTAGCGGGACCATAGGTTGGGAGCAGTACTTC,CSAPRGVTGTSGTIGWEQYF
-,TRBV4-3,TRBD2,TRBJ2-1,TGCGCCAGCAGCCACTTTAGCGGGGTATACAATGAGCAGTTCTTC,CASSHFSGVYNEQFF
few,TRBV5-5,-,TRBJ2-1,TGTGCCAGCAGCTCGTGGGCCTCCGGGGAGCAGTTCTTC,CASSSWASGEQFF
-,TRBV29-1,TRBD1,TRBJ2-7,TGCAGCGGGACCGGGACAGTGGTTGGCGAGCAGTACTTC,CSGTGTVVGEQYF
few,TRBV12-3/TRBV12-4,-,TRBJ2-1,TGTGCCAGCGGCAGGGCTCCGGGCAATGAGCAGTTCTTC,CASGRAPGNEQFF
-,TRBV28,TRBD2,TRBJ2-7,TGTGCCAGCCGGCTAGCGGGAGGGAGGGAGCAGTACTTC,CASRLAGGREQYF
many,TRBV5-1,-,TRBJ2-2,TGCGCCAGCAGCCCAACCTCGGGTTCCGCCGGGGAGCTGTTTTTT,CASSPTSGSAGELFF
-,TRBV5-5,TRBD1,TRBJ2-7,TGTGCCAGCAGCTCGATCAAGGGGGCAGGATACGAGCAGTACTTC,CASSSIKGAGYEQYF
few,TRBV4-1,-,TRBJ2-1,TGCGCCAGCAGCCAAGGCCTGTACAGCTCCTACAATGAGCAGTTCTTC,CASSQGLYSSYNEQFF
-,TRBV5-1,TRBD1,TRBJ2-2,TGCGCCAGCAGCCTACCGGGACAGGGGAACACCGGGGAGCTGTTTTTT,CASSLPGQGNTGELFF
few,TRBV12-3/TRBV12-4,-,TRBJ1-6,TGTGCCAGCAGTCCCAAAGGGGGAAATTCACCCCTCCACTTT,CASSPKGGNSPLHF
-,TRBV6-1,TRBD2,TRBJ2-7,TGTGCCAGCAGTGGAATCAGCGGGGACTCCTACGAGCAGTACTTC,CASSGISGDSYEQYF
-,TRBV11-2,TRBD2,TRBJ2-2,TGTGCCAGCAGCTTGAGGACTAGCGGGTATCCGAACACCGGGGAGCTGTTTTTT,CASSLRTSGYPNTGELFF
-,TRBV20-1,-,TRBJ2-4,TGCAGTGCTGGGACGGCAAACCTAGCCAAAAACATTCAGTACTTC,CSAGTANLAKNIQYF
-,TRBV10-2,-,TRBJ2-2,TGCGCCATCGCAGGCACCGGGGAGCTGTTTTTT,CAIAGTGELFF
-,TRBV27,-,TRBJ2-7,TGTGCCAGCAGCACTGGTGACAGGCAGTACTTC,CASSTGDRQYF
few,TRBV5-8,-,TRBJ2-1,TGTGCCAGCAACTCGGACGGGTGGAATGAGCAGTTCTTC,CASNSDGWNEQFF
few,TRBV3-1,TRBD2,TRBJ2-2,TGTGCCAGCAGTCTGATAGCGGGAGGCCACACCGGGGAGCTGTTTTTT,CASSLIAGGHTGELFF
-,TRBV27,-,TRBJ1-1,TGTGCCAGCAGTTTAAGCCACCCCAGGAACACTGAAGCTTTCTTT,CASSLSHPRNTEAFF
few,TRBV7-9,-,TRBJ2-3,TGTGCCAGCATCGACGGGGATACGCAGTATTTT,CASIDGDTQYF
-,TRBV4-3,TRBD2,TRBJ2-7,TGTGCCAGCAGCCAAGATACGGGGGGCTCCTACGAGCAGTACTTC,CASSQDTGGSYEQYF
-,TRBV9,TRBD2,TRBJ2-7,TGTGCCAGCAGCGTGGGGGGGTCCTCGCCCCTCGAGCAGTACTTC,CASSVGGSSPLEQYF
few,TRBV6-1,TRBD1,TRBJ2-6,TGTGTCCTATCAAGGGGGCCAGGGGCCAACGTCCTGACTTTC,CVLSRGPGANVLTF
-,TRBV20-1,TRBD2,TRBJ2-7,TGCAGTGCCTGGGGCGGGACTAGCGGTTACGAGCAGTACTTC,CSAWGGTSGYEQYF
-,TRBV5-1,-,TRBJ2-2,TGCGCCAGCAGCCGACCTCCGGGCGGGGAGCTGTTTTTT,CASSRPPGGELFF